This TCR beta chain was documented in a study of blood T cell repertoires in COVID-19. Study-level background: The origin of the acute and convalescent COVID-19 samples was the United States, Italy and Spain. The cDNA or gDNA used as material had been derived from T cells, B-cell-depleted T cells, or PBMCs.

As handled by the study authors: Amplification from reference gene primers served as the basis for estimated nucleated cell counts. Using immunoSEQ multiplex PCR, the repertoire was profiled, and TCRdb retains in-frame clones only, with some absent. That table is the source of V, J and clone size, and D and trimming were worked out from the DNA. The data contain roughly 99,000 clones, about 84% of them singletons. V gave up 1 base and J gave up 1 base, with 14 bases separating them. CDR3 length: 17 amino acids. Germline assignment: CDR1 SNHLY and CDR2 FYNNEI. Source material: peripheral blood. This receptor was taken from a woman of 80 years or more with acute or convalescent COVID-19. The chain is built from TRBV2 and TRBJ2-4; D might be TRBD1 (5 bases). Written as DNA, the CDR3 is TGTGCCAGCAGTGAAGGACAGAGGCGTTCGGCCAAAAACATTCAGTACTTC. Amino acids: CASSEGQRRSAKNIQYF.